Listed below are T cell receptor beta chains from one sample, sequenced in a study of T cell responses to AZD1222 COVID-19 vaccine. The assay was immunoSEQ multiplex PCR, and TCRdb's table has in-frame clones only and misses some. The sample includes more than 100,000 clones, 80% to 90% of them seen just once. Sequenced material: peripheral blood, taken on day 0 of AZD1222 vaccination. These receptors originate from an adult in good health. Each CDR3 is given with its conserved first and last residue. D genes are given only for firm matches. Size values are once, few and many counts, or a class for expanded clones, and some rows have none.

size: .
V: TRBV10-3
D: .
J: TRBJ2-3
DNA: TGTGCCACCTCCCCCGGCCAGGACAACACAGATACGCAGTATTTT
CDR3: CATSPGQDNTDTQYF

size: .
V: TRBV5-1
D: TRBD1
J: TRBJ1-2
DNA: TGCGCCAGCAGCTCAACCGGGACAGGGACTAACTATGGCTACACCTTC
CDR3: CASSSTGTGTNYGYTF

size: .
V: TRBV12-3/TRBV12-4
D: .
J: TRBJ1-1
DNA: TGTGCCAGCAGTGCTGTGAACACTGAAGCTTTCTTT
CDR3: CASSAVNTEAFF

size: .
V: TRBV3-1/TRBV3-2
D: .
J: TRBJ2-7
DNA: TGTGCCAGCAGTCGACGAGAAGGCTACGAGCAGTACTTC
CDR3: CASSRREGYEQYF

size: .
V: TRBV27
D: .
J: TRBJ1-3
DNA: TGTGCCAGCCGCCCTGACGCGGCCTCTGGAAACACCATATATTTT
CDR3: CASRPDAASGNTIYF

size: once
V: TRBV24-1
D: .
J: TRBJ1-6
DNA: TGTGCCACCAGTGATCGGGACCCTAATTCACCCCTCCACTTT
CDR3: CATSDRDPNSPLHF

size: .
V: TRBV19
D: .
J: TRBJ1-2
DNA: TGTGCCAGTAGTGAGACCGGTGGCTACACCTTC
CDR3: CASSETGGYTF

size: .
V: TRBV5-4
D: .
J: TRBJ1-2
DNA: TGTGCCAGCAGCCCGGACAGAGCTAACTATGGCTACACCTTC
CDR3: CASSPDRANYGYTF

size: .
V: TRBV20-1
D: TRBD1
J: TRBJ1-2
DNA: TGCAGTGCTAGTGGGGACAGGGATGATGGCTACACCTTC
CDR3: CSASGDRDDGYTF

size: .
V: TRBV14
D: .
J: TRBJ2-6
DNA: TGTGCCAGCAGACGGACGGGGAGCCCCTCTGGGGCCAACGTCCTGACTTTC
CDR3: CASRRTGSPSGANVLTF

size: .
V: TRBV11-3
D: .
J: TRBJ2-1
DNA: TGTGCCAGCAGCCACCTCCCCCCCCGGGATGAGCAGTTCTTC
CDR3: CASSHLPPRDEQFF

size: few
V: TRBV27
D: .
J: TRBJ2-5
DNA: TGTGCCAGCAGTTTATCGCTATCGGGGGTCGGGACCCAGTACTTC
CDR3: CASSLSLSGVGTQYF

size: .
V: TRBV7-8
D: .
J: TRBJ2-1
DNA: TGTGCCAGCAGCGGACGCCGGGGGCGGCCTAGCTCCTACAATGAGCAGTTCTTC
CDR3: CASSGRRGRPSSYNEQFF

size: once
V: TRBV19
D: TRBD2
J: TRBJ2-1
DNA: TGTGCCAGTAGTATTCAGGGGACTAGCGGGAAAGGTGAGCAGTTCTTC
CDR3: CASSIQGTSGKGEQFF

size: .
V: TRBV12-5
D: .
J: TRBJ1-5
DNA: TGTGCTAGTGGTTTTGATGACATTACTCAGCATTTT
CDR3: CASGFDDITQHF

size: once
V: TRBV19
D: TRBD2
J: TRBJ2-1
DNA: TGTGCCAGTAGACTAGCGGGAGGAATCAATGAGCAGTTCTTC
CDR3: CASRLAGGINEQFF

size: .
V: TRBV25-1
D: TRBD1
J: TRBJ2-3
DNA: TGTGCCAGCAGTGAATACGGGGACAGGGGGCTGGGAGATACGCAGTATTTT
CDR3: CASSEYGDRGLGDTQYF

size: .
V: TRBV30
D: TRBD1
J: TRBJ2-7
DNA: TGTGCCTGGAGTTACGGACAGGGGAGGTACGAGCAGTACTTC
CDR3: CAWSYGQGRYEQYF

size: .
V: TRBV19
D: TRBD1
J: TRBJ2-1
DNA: TGTGCCAGTAGTATAGTCGGGACAGGGGTCTCGGGCAATGAGCAGTTCTTC
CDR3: CASSIVGTGVSGNEQFF

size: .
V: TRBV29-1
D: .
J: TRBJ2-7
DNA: TGCAGCGTTGTATCGGGATACGAGCAGTACTTC
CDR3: CSVVSGYEQYF

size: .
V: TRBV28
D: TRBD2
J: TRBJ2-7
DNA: TGTGCCAGCAGAGTGGCGGGAGTGGGGCCGAGCTACGAGCAGTACTTC
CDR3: CASRVAGVGPSYEQYF

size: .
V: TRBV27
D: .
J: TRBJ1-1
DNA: TGTGCCAGCAGTTCGGCCACTGAAGCTTTCTTT
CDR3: CASSSATEAFF

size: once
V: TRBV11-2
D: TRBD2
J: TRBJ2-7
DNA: TGTGCCAGCAGCCCCGGGACTAGCGGGATCGAGCAGTACTTC
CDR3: CASSPGTSGIEQYF

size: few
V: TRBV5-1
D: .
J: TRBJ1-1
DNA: TGCGCCAGCAGCTTCTTGGCCGGAGATAACACTGAAGCTTTCTTT
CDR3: CASSFLAGDNTEAFF

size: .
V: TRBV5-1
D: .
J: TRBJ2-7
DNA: TGCGCCAGCAGCTTGGAGGGCACCTCCTACGAGCAGTACTTC
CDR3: CASSLEGTSYEQYF

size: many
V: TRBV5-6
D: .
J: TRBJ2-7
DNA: TGTGCCAGCAGCTTCGAGGGAGTCAGCTACGAGCAGTACTTC
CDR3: CASSFEGVSYEQYF

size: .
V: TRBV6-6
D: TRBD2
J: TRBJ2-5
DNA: TGTGCCAGCAGTCCCCTAGCGGCCATAGAGACCCAGTACTTC
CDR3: CASSPLAAIETQYF

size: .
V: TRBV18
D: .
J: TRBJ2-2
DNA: TGTGCCAGCTCACAAGCCGCCCCCGGGGAGCTGTTTTTT
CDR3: CASSQAAPGELFF

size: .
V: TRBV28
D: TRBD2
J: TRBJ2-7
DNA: TGTGCCAGCATCCCCTTGCGGGGGACCTACGAGCAGTACTTC
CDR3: CASIPLRGTYEQYF

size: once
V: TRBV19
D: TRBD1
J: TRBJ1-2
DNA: TGTGCCAGTAGTATTGGACAGGGTTTTGGCTACACCTTC
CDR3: CASSIGQGFGYTF

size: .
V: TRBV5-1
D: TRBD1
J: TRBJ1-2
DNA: TGCGCCAGCAGCCGGGAAACCGGGACAGGGGGCTCTGGCTACACCTTC
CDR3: CASSRETGTGGSGYTF

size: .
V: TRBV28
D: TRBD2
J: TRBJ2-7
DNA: TGTGCCAGCAGTCCACCCGGACTAGCCTACGAGCAGTACTTC
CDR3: CASSPPGLAYEQYF

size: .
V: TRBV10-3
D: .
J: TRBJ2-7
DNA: TGTGCCATCACCCGACACCCCGAGAGTGAGCAGTACTTC
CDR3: CAITRHPESEQYF

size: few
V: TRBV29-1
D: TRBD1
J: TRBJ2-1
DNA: TGCAGCGTTGAGGTGCCGGGACAGTTCAATGAGCAGTTCTTC
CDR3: CSVEVPGQFNEQFF

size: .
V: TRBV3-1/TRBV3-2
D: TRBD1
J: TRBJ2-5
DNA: TGTGCCAGCAGCTCCAACCTCGGCAGGGGGAATGGGGAGACCCAGTACTTC
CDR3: CASSSNLGRGNGETQYF

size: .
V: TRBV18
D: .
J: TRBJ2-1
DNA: TGTGCCAGCTCAGAACAGAATGTCTACAATGAGCAGTTCTTC
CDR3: CASSEQNVYNEQFF

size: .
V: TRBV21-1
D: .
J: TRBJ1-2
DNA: TGTGCCAGCAGCAAATACACGACACAACCTCGGGGCTACACCTTC
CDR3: CASSKYTTQPRGYTF

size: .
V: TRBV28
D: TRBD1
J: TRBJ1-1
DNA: TGTGCCAGCAGTACAGGGGTGAACACTGAAGCTTTCTTT
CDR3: CASSTGVNTEAFF

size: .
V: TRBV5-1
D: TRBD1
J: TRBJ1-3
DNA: TGCGCCAGCAGCCCCGGGACCGACAGGGGTGCCATCTCTGGAAACACCATATATTTT
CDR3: CASSPGTDRGAISGNTIYF

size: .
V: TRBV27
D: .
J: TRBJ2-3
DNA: TGTGCCAGGGCGCGGTGGGCGCAGTATTTT
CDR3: CARARWAQYF

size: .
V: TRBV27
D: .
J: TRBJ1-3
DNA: TGTGCCAGCAGTTTTGGACCCCTGGACACCATATATTTT
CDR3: CASSFGPLDTIYF

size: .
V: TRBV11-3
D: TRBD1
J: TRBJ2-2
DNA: TGTGCCAGCAGCTTTTATGGGGACAGCTATACCGGGGAGCTGTTTTTT
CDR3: CASSFYGDSYTGELFF

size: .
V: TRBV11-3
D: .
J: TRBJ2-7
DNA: TGTGCCAGCAGCTACCGGGGCTACGAGCAGTACTTC
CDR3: CASSYRGYEQYF